This T cell receptor beta chain originates from a study of blood T cell repertoires in COVID-19. Study in general: Samples representing acute and convalescent COVID-19 were sourced from the United States, Italy and Spain. T cells, B-cell-depleted T cells, or PBMCs supplied cDNA or gDNA.

Per the original methods: The authors estimated nucleated cell counts from reference gene primer amplification. The protocol was immunoSEQ multiplex PCR, while the TCRdb copy is restricted to in-frame clones and leaves out a portion. The D gene and trimming were derived from the DNA, and the V and J assignments and clone size from that table. The repertoire includes some 350,000 clones, nearly 90% of them detected once, and 6.5% to 7% sits in the top ten. The trim removed 4 bases at V and 8 bases at J, leaving 14 bases unmatched. This CDR3 is 15 amino acids long. Germline assignment: CDR1 SGHNT and CDR2 YYREEE (reference sequence).

Sequenced input: peripheral blood. This chain connects TRBV5-4 to TRBJ1-1; 7 bases are shared with TRBD1. The clonotype was recovered from a young man with active or convalescent COVID-19. The CDR3 is CASSTPTGVSREAFF. CDR3 in DNA: TGTGCCAGCAGCACCCCCACAGGGGTGTCGCGCGAAGCTTTCTTT.